These 23 T cell receptor beta chains came from one sample sequenced in a study of T cells in women clearing cervical HPV infection. TCRdb's table, derived via immunoSEQ multiplex PCR, lists solely in-frame clones and lacks some. This sample carries 44,000 or so clones, with more than 0.8% going to the ten biggest clones. Sequencing used blood buffy coat. The receptor source for this set is a woman aged 18-70 years with a cervical HPV16 infection that either progressed to CIN3+ or cleared (not recorded which).

A word on this clone: The missing CDR3 end, 3 residues past where the read stops, is filled in from the germline J gene. This rearrangement joins TRBV7-6 to TRBJ2-1; possibly TRBD1 for D (7 bases). Germline lookup yields CDR1 SGHVS and CDR2 FNYEAQ. V lost 1 base and J lost 6, with 13 bases in between. There are 15 residues in the CDR3. The CDR3 protein is CASSLGGGTVNEQFF. The DNA read from the CDR3 is TGTGCCAGCAGCTTAGGTGGCGGGACAGTCAATGAG.

About this clone: The read comes to an end 3 residues before the CDR3 does, leaving the germline J gene to fill in the end. The chain employs TRBV5-6 and TRBJ1-2; D gene ambiguous. CDR1 is SGHDT and CDR2 is YYEEEE in the germline V gene. Deletions cut 7 bases from V and 2 bases from J, with 9 bases between. The CDR3 sequence is 12 residues long. The CDR3 loop reads CASLFGNYGYTF. The part of the CDR3 DNA that was read is TGTGCCAGCTTATTCGGGAACTATGGC.

Remarks on this clone: The read falls 3 residues short of the CDR3 end, and the missing part is taken from the germline J gene. V usage is TRBV27 and J usage is TRBJ2-7; TRBD2 is a possible D gene (6 bases). The CDR3 extends over 13 amino acids. Germline CDR1 is MNHEY and CDR2 is SMNVEV (reference sequence). Between the trimmed V and J ends, which lost 3 bases and 3 bases, there was a span of 9 bases. The CDR3: CASSLRGYYEQYF. CDR3 DNA (partial): TGTGCCAGCAGTTTGCGGGGATACTACGAG.

Regarding this clone: The read terminates 3 residues before the CDR3 end, so the remaining end is supplied by the germline J gene. The chain joins TRBV10-3 to TRBJ2-5, with D possibly matching TRBD1 (6 bases). This CDR3 contains 14 residues. Germline V gene sequence: CDR1 ENHRY, CDR2 SYGVKD. Trimming removed 4 bases from V and 7 bases from J, with 16 bases in between. CDR3 bases read: TGTGCCATCAGTGCCAGGACAGACCACGGGACC. This codes for CAISARTDHGT. The full CDR3 protein is CAISARTDHGTQYF.

On this clone: The read stops 3 residues short of the end of the CDR3; the missing end is completed from the germline J gene. V usage is TRBV29-1 and J usage is TRBJ1-2; TRBD1 agrees at 9 bases. Per germline, CDR1 SQVTM and CDR2 ANQGSEA. The CDR3 sequence is 13 residues long. The CDR3 is CSVNLGQGFGYTF. The sequenced CDR3 bases are TGCAGCGTAAATCTGGGACAGGGCTTCGGC.

About this clone itself: The read is 3 residues too short to cover the CDR3 end, so that end is filled in from the germline J gene. The gene calls are TRBV20-1 and TRBJ2-3; weak D call: TRBD2 (7 bases). The V gene's germline CDR1 is DFQATT and CDR2 SNEGSKA (reference sequence). The CDR3 sequence is 15 residues long. Trimming left V 3 bases short and J 3 bases short, with 16 bases between. The sequenced part of the CDR3 DNA is TGCAGTGCTAGGTGGGGAGGGGGATATACAGATACG. Amino acid sequence: CSARWGGGYTDT. In full, the CDR3 is CSARWGGGYTDTQYF.

With respect to this clone: The sequenced fragment ends 3 residues before the CDR3 boundary, so the rest is inferred from the germline J gene. The V call is TRBV20-1, the J call TRBJ1-5; 8 bases agree with TRBD1. This CDR3 spans 14 amino acids. After removal of 4 bases from V and 6 bases from J, the junction contained 8 bases not matched to a gene. CDR1 is DFQATT and CDR2 is SNEGSKA in the germline V gene (reference sequence). CDR3 protein: CSATPLQGAQPQHF. The DNA read from the CDR3 is TGCAGTGCTACCCCACTCCAGGGGGCTCAGCCC.

With regard to this clone: The CDR3 extends 3 residues past the end of the read, so its final part is completed from the germline J gene. This sequence joins TRBV4-2 and TRBJ2-2; D gene unclear. Trimming left V 1 base short and J 5 bases short, with 5 bases between. The germline CDR1 and CDR2 sequences are LGHNA and YNFKEQ. This CDR3 comprises 13 residues. CDR3 bases read: TGTGCCAGCAGCCAAGCCGGGACCGGGGAG. It encodes CASSQAGTGE. The entire CDR3 is CASSQAGTGELFF.

To note about this clone: The read halts 3 residues ahead of the CDR3 end, with the missing end drawn from the germline J gene. The rearrangement uses TRBV20-1 and TRBJ1-5, with TRBD1 matching 7 bases. V lost 0 bases and J lost 3; bases outside the gene matches: 5. CDR3 length: 15 residues. Germline-derived CDR1 and CDR2 are DFQATT and SNEGSKA (reference sequence). CDR3 amino acids: CSARDWQGDNQPQHF. CDR3 DNA, as far as it was read: TGCAGTGCTAGAGATTGGCAGGGGGACAATCAGCCC.

Remarks on this clone: The CDR3 goes on 3 residues after the read ends, and that part is filled in from the germline J gene. This rearrangement joins TRBV6-2 or TRBV6-3 to TRBJ2-7; 11 bases fit TRBD1. With V trimmed by 2 bases and J by 0 bases, 0 bases remained unmatched. The CDR3 has 15 residues. Germline values: CDR1 MNHEY, CDR2 SVGEGT. The CDR3 sequence is CASSYGTGGSYEQYF. The DNA read from the CDR3 is TGTGCCAGCAGTTACGGGACAGGGGGCTCCTACGAG.

About this clone itself: Sequencing ends 3 residues short of the CDR3 end; the germline J gene provides the rest. This chain uses TRBV11-3 with TRBJ2-2; 8 bases agree with TRBD1. The germline V gene encodes CDR1 SGHNT and CDR2 YENEEA. This CDR3 has 15 residues. Trimming took 4 bases from V and 8 from J; bases not matched to a gene: 9. CDR3 sequence: CASSSRDRKRGELFF. Partial CDR3 DNA: TGTGCCAGCAGCTCTCGGGACAGGAAGAGGGGGGAG.

CDR3 bases read: TGTGCCAGCAGCCCGGACAGCGTCTCCTATAATTCACCC. Protein sequence: CASSPDSVSYNSP. The full CDR3 protein is CASSPDSVSYNSPLHF. The genes are TRBV12-3 or TRBV12-4 and TRBJ1-6; a weak D match, TRBD1 (6 bases). The read terminates 3 residues ahead of where the CDR3 ends, so the germline J gene completes it. V gave up 6 bases and J gave up 0 bases, with 12 bases separating them. This CDR3 region has 16 residues.

Of note for this clone: Read sequence stops 3 residues before the CDR3 end, and the germline J gene provides the missing end. The chain carries TRBV5-1 and TRBJ2-7; TRBD2 aligns across 8 bases. This CDR3 is built from 13 residues. Trimming took 4 bases from V and 2 from J; bases not matched to a gene: 2. The germline V gene encodes CDR1 SGHRS and CDR2 YFSETQ. CDR3 region: CASSLSGAYEQYF. CDR3 bases read: TGCGCCAGCAGCCTTAGCGGGGCCTACGAG. Filled out from reference TRBV5-1 and TRBJ2-7, the complete variable domain reads KAGVTQTPRYLIKTRGQQVTLSCSPISGHRSVSWYQQTPGQGLQFLFEYFSETQRNKGNFPGRFSGRQFSNSRSEMNVSTLELGDSALYLCASSLSGAYEQYFGPGTRLTVT.

A word on this clone: The read ends 3 residues shy of where the CDR3 ends; the end is completed using the germline J gene. The chain employs TRBV7-3 and TRBJ2-1; 11 bases map to TRBD2. This CDR3 comprises 15 residues. The J segment lost 9 bases and the V segment lost 6 bases, leaving 10 bases of the junction unmatched. The germline V gene encodes CDR1 SGHTA and CDR2 FQGTGA. CDR3 DNA (partial): TGTGCCAGCAGTCTAACTAGCGGGGGAGGCGCTGAG. This translates into CASSLTSGGGAE. The CDR3, in full, reads CASSLTSGGGAEQFF.

As regards this clone: The read stops 3 residues short of the end of the CDR3; the missing end is completed from the germline J gene. The chain employs TRBV7-6 and TRBJ2-5, with no clear D. Between the trimmed V and J ends, which lost 5 bases and 2 bases, there was a span of 9 bases. The CDR3 is 13 amino acids. Germline V CDR1 and CDR2: SGHVS, FNYEAQ. The sequenced part of the CDR3 DNA is TGTGCCAGCAGCCTCAGATCTCAAGAGACC. It is translated as CASSLRSQET. In full, the CDR3 reads CASSLRSQETQYF.

With regard to this clone: Sequencing ends 3 residues short of the CDR3 end; the germline J gene provides the rest. The chain employs TRBV6-1 and TRBJ2-3; no firm D call. This CDR3 comprises 15 residues. Looked up from germline, CDR1 is MNHNS and CDR2 is SASEGT. CDR3 region: CASSEVRSGKEPQYF. The covered CDR3 bases are TGTGCCAGCAGTGAAGTCAGGTCCGGTAAGGAGCCG.

Concerning this clone: Read data end 3 residues before the CDR3 end; the end is taken from the germline J gene. The chain carries TRBV28 and TRBJ2-7; D might be TRBD1 (5 bases). CDR3 length: 12 amino acids. V lost 3 bases to trimming and J lost 4 bases, with 7 bases between them. Looked up from germline, CDR1 is MDHEN and CDR2 is SYDVKM. The CDR3 sequence: CASSFRGYEQYF. CDR3 DNA (partial): TGTGCCAGCAGTTTTAGGGGTTACGAG. Full variable domain (missing parts from reference TRBV28 and TRBJ2-7): DVKVTQSSRYLVKRTGEKVFLECVQDMDHENMFWYRQDPGLGLRLIYFSYDVKMKEKGDIPEGYSVSREKKERFSLILESASTNQTSMYLCASSFRGYEQYFGPGTRLTVT.

Turning to this clone: Read sequence stops 3 residues before the CDR3 end, and the germline J gene provides the missing end. The V gene is TRBV11-2, the J gene TRBJ2-3; a possible D gene is TRBD1 (6 bases). CDR1 and CDR2 (germline): SGHAT, FQNNGV. The CDR3 totals 15 residues. The CDR3 region is CASSLMLGGKETQYF. The DNA read from the CDR3 is TGTGCCAGCAGCTTAATGCTAGGGGGAAAAGAGACG.

With respect to this clone: The CDR3 is cut off 3 residues early in the read; its end comes from the germline J gene. The V and J genes are TRBV20-1 and TRBJ2-7, with TRBD1 matching 9 bases. CDR1 DFQATT and CDR2 SNEGSKA come from the germline V gene (reference sequence). The CDR3 totals 13 residues. Trimming removed 1 base from V and 4 bases from J; junction bases left unmatched: 2. CDR3 DNA (partial): TGCAGTGCTAGAGGGGACAGGGTTTACGAG. Protein sequence: CSARGDRVYE. The CDR3 in full is CSARGDRVYEQYF.

Remarks on this clone: The CDR3 end is not reached by the read, which stops 3 residues before it; the germline J gene fills it in. The genes are TRBV6-4 and TRBJ2-2, with D possibly matching TRBD2 (5 bases). CDR1 is MRHNA and CDR2 is SNTAGT in the germline V gene. This CDR3 is built from 13 residues. CDR3 residues: CASSDDEGSPLFF. The part of the CDR3 DNA that was read is TGTGCCAGCAGTGACGACGAGGGTTCACCG.

The DNA read from the CDR3 is TGCGCCAGCAGCTTGCCCCGGGACAGGGCAAGGGATACG. Encoded protein: CASSLPRDRARDT. Given in full, the CDR3 is CASSLPRDRARDTQYF. The V gene is TRBV5-1, the J gene TRBJ2-3; TRBD1 aligns across 9 bases. The read halts 3 residues ahead of the CDR3 end, with the missing end drawn from the germline J gene. Germline V CDR1 and CDR2: SGHRS, YFSETQ. The CDR3 runs 16 residues. The ends lost 1 base at V and 6 bases at J; junction bases unmatched: 9.

Details on this clone: The CDR3 end lies 3 residues beyond the end of the read and is filled in from the germline J gene. The rearrangement links TRBV5-1 to TRBJ2-2, with 8 bases lining up with TRBD2. Germline values: CDR1 SGHRS, CDR2 YFSETQ. The CDR3 consists of 17 residues. V dropped 4 bases and J dropped 4; count of bases not matched to a gene: 12. Partial CDR3 DNA: TGCGCCAGCAGCCTGACTGATGGCGCGGGGGGCACCGGGGAG. Protein product: CASSLTDGAGGTGE. The full CDR3 protein reads CASSLTDGAGGTGELFF.

Points on this clone: The read ends 3 residues before the CDR3 terminus; that terminus is restored from the germline J gene. The chain combines TRBV18 with TRBJ1-5; D not resolved. The CDR3 is 13 amino acids. Germline assignment: CDR1 KGHSH and CDR2 LQKENI. V was clipped by 2 bases and J by 5 bases, with 7 bases between them. CDR3 DNA, as far as it was read: TGTGCCAGCTCACCAGTGCAGGATCAGCCC. This gives the protein CASSPVQDQP. The CDR3, in full, reads CASSPVQDQPQHF. Drawing the rest from reference TRBV18 and TRBJ1-5, the complete variable domain is NAGVMQNPRHLVRRRGQEARLRCSPMKGHSHVYWYRQLPEEGLKFMVYLQKENIIDESGMPKERFSAEFPKEGPSILRIQQVVRGDSAAYFCASSPVQDQPQHFGDGTRLSIL.